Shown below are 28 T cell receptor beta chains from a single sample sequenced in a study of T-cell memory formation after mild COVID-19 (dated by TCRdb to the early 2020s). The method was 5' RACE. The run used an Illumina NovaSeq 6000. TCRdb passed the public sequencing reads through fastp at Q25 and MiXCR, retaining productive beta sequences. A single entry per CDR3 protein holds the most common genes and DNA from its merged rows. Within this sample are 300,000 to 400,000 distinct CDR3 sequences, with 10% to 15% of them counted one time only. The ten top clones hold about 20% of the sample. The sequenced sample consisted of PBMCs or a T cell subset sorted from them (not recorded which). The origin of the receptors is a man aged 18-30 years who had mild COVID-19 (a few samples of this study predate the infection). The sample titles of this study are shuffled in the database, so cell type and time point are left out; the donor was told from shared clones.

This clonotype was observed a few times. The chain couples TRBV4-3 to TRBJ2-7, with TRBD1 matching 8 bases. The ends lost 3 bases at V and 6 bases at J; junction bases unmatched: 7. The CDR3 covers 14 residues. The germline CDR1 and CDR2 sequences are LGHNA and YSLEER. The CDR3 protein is CASSHDGTGSEQYF. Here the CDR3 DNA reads TGCGCCAGCAGCCACGATGGGACAGGTTCCGAGCAGTACTTC.

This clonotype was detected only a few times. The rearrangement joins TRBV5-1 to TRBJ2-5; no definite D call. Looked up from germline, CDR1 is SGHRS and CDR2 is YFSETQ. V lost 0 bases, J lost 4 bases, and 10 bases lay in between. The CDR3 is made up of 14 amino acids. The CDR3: CASSLDQAGETQYF. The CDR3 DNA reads TGCGCCAGCAGCTTGGACCAGGCCGGAGAGACCCAGTACTTC.

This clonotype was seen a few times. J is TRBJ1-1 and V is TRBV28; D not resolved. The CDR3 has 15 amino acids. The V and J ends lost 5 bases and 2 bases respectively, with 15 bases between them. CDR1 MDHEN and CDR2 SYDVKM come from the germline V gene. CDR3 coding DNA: TGTGCCAGCAGTCCCGCGCCCCAGTCAAACACTGAAGCTTTCTTT. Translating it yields CASSPAPQSNTEAFF. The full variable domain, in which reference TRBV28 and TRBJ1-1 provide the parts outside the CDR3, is DVKVTQSSRYLVKRTGEKVFLECVQDMDHENMFWYRQDPGLGLRLIYFSYDVKMKEKGDIPEGYSVSREKKERFSLILESASTNQTSMYLCASSPAPQSNTEAFFGQGTRLTVV.

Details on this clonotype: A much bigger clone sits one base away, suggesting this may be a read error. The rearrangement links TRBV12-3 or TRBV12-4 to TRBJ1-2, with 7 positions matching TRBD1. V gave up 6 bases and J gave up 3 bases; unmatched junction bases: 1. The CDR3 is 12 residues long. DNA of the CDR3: TGTGCCAGCAGCGGACAGGACTATGGCTACACCTTC. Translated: CASSGQDYGYTF.

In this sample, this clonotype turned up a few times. DNA for the CDR3: TGCAGCGCCACCAGGTCTATGGGTGGTACTGAAGCTTTCTTT. Its protein product is CSATRSMGGTEAFF. J is TRBJ1-1 and V is TRBV29-1; no firm D call. Germline V CDR1 and CDR2: SQVTM, ANQGSEA. The CDR3 length is 14 residues. V was cut by 7 bases and J by 5 bases, with 20 bases left in between.

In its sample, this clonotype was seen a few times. DNA for the CDR3: TGTGCCAGCAGTTACGGGCTAGGAAGTCACAATGAGCAGTTCTTC. Protein sequence: CASSYGLGSHNEQFF. The rearrangement links TRBV6-6 to TRBJ2-1, with D unclear. The V end lost 2 bases, the J end lost 5 bases, and 13 bases lay between the germline ends. The CDR3 extends over 15 amino acids. CDR1 and CDR2 from the germline V gene are MNHNY and SVGAGI (reference sequence).

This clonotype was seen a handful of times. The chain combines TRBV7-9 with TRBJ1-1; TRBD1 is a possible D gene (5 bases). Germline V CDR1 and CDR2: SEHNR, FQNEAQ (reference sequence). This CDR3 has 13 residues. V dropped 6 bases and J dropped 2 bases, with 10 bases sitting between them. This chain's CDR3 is CASSEGPNTEAFF. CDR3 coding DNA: TGTGCCAGCAGTGAGGGGCCTAACACTGAAGCTTTCTTT.

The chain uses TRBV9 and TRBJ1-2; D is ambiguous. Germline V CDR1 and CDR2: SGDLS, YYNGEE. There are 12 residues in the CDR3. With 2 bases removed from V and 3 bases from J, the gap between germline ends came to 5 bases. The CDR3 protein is CASSVAHYGYTF. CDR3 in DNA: TGTGCCAGCAGCGTGGCCCACTATGGCTACACCTTC.

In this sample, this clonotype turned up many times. The CDR3 nucleotides are TGTGCCAGCAGTTTGAGGACAGGTCCATCCAGGCTGTTTTTT. It yields the protein CASSLRTGPSRLFF. The genes are TRBV12-3 or TRBV12-4 and TRBJ2-2; the match to TRBD1 covers 7 bases. The CDR3 has 14 residues. Losses at the gene ends were 3 bases for V and 13 bases for J; bases not matched to a gene: 11.

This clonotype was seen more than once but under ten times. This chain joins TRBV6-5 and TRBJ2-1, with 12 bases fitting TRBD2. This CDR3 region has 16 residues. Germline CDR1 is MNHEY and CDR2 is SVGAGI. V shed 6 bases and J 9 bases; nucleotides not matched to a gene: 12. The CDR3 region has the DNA TGTGCCAGCAGCCTCCCTCTAGCGGGGGGGCCCGGTGAGCAGTTCTTC. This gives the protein CASSLPLAGGPGEQFF.

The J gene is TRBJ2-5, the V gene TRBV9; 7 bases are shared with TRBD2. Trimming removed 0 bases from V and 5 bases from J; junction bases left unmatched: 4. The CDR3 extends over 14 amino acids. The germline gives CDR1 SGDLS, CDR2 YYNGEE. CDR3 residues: CASSVEVSGETQYF. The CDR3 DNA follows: TGTGCCAGCAGCGTAGAGGTTAGCGGGGAGACCCAGTACTTC. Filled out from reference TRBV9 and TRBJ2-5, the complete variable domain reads DSGVTQTPKHLITATGQRVTLRCSPRSGDLSVYWYQQSLDQGLQFLIQYYNGEERAKGNILERFSAQQFPDLHSELNLSSLELGDSALYFCASSVEVSGETQYFGPGTRLLVL.

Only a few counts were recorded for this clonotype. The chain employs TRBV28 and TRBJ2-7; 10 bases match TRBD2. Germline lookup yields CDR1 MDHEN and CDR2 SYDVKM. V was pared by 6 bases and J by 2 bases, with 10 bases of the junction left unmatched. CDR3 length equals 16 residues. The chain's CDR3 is CASSRLSGGHPYEQYV. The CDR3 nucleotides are TGTGCCAGCAGCCGCCTTAGCGGGGGGCACCCCTACGAGCAGTACGTC.

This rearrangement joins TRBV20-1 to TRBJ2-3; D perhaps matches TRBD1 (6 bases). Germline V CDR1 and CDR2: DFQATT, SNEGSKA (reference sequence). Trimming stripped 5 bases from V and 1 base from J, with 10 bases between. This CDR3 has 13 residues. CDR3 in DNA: TGCAGTGCTCCTGAGGGGGGCACAGATACGCAGTATTTT. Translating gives CSAPEGGTDTQYF.

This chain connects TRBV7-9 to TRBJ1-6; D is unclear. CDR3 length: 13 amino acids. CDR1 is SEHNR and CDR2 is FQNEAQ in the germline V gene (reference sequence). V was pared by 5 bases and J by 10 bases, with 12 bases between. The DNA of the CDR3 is TGTGCCAGCAGCCAAGAAGTAGAGTCACCCCTCCACTTT. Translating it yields CASSQEVESPLHF. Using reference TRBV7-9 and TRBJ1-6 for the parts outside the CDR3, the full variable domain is DTGVSQNPRHKITKRGQNVTFRCDPISEHNRLYWYRQTLGQGPEFLTYFQNEAQLEKSRLLSDRFSAERPKGSFSTLEIQRTEQGDSAMYLCASSQEVESPLHFGNGTRLTVT.

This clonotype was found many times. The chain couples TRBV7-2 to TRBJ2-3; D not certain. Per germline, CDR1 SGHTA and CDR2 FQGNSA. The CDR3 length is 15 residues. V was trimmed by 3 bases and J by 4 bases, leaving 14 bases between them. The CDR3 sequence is CASSLLRASADTQYF. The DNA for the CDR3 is TGTGCCAGCAGCTTGCTTAGGGCCTCGGCAGATACGCAGTATTTT. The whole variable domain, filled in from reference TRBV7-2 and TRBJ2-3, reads GAGVSQSPSNKVTEKGKDVELRCDPISGHTALYWYRQSLGQGLEFLIYFQGNSAPDKSGLPSDRFSAERTGGSVSTLTIQRTQQEDSAVYLCASSLLRASADTQYFGPGTRLTVL.

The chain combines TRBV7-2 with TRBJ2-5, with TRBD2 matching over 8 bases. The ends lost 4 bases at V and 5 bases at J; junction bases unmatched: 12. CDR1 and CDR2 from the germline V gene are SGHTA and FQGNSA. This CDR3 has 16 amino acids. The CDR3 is CASSSVRGLVTETQYF. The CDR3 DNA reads TGTGCCAGCAGCTCCGTGCGGGGACTAGTAACGGAGACCCAGTACTTC.

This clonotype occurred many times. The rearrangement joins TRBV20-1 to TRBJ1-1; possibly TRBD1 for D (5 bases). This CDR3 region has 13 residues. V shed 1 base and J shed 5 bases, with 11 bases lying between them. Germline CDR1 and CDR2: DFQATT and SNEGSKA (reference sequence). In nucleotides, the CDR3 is TGCAGTGCTAGAGGAGAGGGGACGACTGAAGCTTTCTTT. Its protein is CSARGEGTTEAFF.

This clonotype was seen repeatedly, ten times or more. CDR3 DNA sequence: TGTGCCAGCAGCATCCAGGGGCCTCCCCTCCACTTT. Translated: CASSIQGPPLHF. The chain couples TRBV6-2 or TRBV6-3 to TRBJ1-6; TRBD1 is a possible D gene (6 bases). V lost 6 bases to trimming and J lost 13 bases, with 13 bases between them. Germline V gene sequence: CDR1 MNHEY, CDR2 SVGEGT. There are 12 residues in the CDR3.

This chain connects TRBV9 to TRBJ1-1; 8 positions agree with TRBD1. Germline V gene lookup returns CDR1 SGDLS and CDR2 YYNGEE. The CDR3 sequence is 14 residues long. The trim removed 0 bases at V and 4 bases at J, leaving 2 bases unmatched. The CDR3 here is CASSVEQGGTEAFF. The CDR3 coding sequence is TGTGCCAGCAGCGTAGAACAGGGGGGCACTGAAGCTTTCTTT.

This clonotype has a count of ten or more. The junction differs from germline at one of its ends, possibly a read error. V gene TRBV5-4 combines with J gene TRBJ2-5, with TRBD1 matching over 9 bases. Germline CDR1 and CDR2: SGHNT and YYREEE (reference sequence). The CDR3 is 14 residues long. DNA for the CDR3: TGTGCCAGTAGCTTACAGGGGGCCGCGGAGACCCAGTACTTC. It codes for CASSLQGAAETQYF.

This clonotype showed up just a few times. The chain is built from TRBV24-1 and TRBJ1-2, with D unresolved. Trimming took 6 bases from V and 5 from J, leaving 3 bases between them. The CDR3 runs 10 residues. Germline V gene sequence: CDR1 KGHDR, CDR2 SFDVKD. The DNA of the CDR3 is TGTGCCACCAGTCTTTATGGCTACACCTTC. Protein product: CATSLYGYTF.

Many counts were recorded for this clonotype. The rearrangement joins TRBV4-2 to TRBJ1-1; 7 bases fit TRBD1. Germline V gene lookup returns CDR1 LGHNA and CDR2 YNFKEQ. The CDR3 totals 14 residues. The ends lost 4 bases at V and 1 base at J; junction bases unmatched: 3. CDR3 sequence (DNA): TGTGCCAGCAGCCGACAGGGAGGGAACACTGAAGCTTTCTTT. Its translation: CASSRQGGNTEAFF.

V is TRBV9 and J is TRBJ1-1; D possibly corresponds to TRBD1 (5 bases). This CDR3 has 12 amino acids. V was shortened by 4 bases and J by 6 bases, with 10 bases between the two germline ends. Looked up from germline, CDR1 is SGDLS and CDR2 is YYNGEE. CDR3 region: CASSPGAPEAFF. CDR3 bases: TGTGCCAGCAGCCCCGGGGCTCCTGAAGCTTTCTTT.

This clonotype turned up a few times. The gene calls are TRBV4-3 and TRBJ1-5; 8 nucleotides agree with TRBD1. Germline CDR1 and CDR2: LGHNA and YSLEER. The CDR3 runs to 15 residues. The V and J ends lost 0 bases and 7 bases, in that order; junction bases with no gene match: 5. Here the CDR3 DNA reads TGCGCCAGCAGCCAAGATCACAGGGGGGGACAGCCCCAGCATTTT. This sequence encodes CASSQDHRGGQPQHF.

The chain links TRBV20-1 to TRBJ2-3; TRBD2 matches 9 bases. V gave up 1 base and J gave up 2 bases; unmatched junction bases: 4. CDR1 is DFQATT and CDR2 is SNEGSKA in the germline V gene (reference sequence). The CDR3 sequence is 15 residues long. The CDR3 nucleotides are TGCAGTGCTAGAGGAGCGGGGGGCCACACAGATACGCAGTATTTT. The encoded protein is CSARGAGGHTDTQYF.

CDR3 loop: CASSPNMEETQYF. In nucleotides, the CDR3 is TGTGCCAGCAGCCCCAACATGGAAGAGACCCAGTACTTC. This chain links TRBV2 with TRBJ2-5; D not resolved. CDR3 length equals 13 residues. V lost 6 bases and J 3 bases, leaving 11 bases between the germline ends. Germline V gives CDR1 SNHLY, CDR2 FYNNEI.

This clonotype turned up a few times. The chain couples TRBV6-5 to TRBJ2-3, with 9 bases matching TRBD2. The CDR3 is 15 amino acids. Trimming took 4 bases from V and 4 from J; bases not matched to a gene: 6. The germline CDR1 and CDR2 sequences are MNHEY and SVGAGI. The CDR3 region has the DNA TGTGCCAGCAGTTGGTTGCGGGGGGGCGCAGATACGCAGTATTTT. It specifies CASSWLRGGADTQYF.

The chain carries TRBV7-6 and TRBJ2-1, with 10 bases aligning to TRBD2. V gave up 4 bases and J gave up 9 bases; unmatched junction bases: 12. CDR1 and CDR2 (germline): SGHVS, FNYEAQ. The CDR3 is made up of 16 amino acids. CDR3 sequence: CASSSTSGAEEGEQFF. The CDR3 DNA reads TGTGCCAGCAGCTCCACTAGCGGGGCCGAGGAAGGTGAGCAGTTCTTC.